This entry features one TCR beta chain sequence. Its antigen is unknown. No much larger clonotype is one base removed from it; base qualities were not supplied. Donors were roughly 40 systemically healthy Caucasian individuals from Russia aged 6 to 90 years. Each donor gave 9.5 to 10 milliliters of peripheral blood, drawn into EDTA-treated Vacutainer tubes. Ficoll-Paque density-gradient centrifugation was used to isolate PBMCs, with at least 7 million per sample. Total RNA was extracted from PBMCs with Trizol reagent, with at least 5 micrograms obtained per sample. Naive CD45RAhigh/CD27high T cell percentages were measured by flow cytometry on a PBMC aliquot from every donor. This entry is derived from a study of blood T cells in healthy people across ages (dated by TCRdb to the mid-2010s). The study in broad terms: In model experiments, template switching captured roughly one uniquely barcoded TCR beta cDNA molecule for every two T cells. To track age-related changes in TCR beta repertoire diversity, the study relied on deep sequencing normalized with unique cDNA molecular identifiers. The donors were split into four age groups: young (average about 16 years), middle-aged (about 40), aged (more than 55) and long-lived (over 80). To avoid experimental bias, donors of different ages were randomly spread across the sequencing lanes. The study analyzed two additional independent replicas of 1 million unique cDNA reads from the same blood draw for two donors, one aged 18 to 30 and one aged 80 or older.

The method was 5' RACE. The run used an Illumina HiSeq 2500. A second PCR of roughly 6 to 12 cycles was performed with a sample-barcoded 5' primer and a J-beta primer mix. A unique molecular identifier was introduced onto each TCR beta cDNA molecule by a template-switch 5' adaptor carrying 12 random nucleotides. Each sample yielded at least 2.5 million CDR3-containing paired-end reads. First-strand cDNA synthesis was performed from all RNA using the Mint cDNA synthesis kit, with priming by a TRBC-specific oligonucleotide. Following uracil-DNA glycosylase treatment, all cDNA underwent a first 18-cycle PCR with the universal primers M1SS and BC2_uni_R. The authors' analysis ran thus. For normalization, 1 million high-quality reads were randomly selected from each sample, with every read carrying a distinct molecular identifier. Reads sharing molecular identifiers were discarded rather than binned into consensus sequences. MiTCR, run with a Q25 quality threshold and the strictest error-elimination algorithm, handled CDR3 identification, clonotype clustering and error correction. A nonparametric unseen species model with Euler transformation was used to estimate lower-bound total TCR beta diversity. In TCRdb, the public reads were trimmed at Q25 with fastp and aligned with MiXCR, with productive beta chains retained. Rows with one shared CDR3 protein collapse into an entry with the most common genes and DNA. The V and J calls and clone size come from TCRdb's table, not from the authors' own analysis. The sample table holds 650,000 to 900,000 distinct CDR3 sequences, of which 55% to 65% were seen once. Jointly, the top ten make up 28% of the sample.

What the study reported, not specific to this receptor: Since profiling was done on bulk unsorted PBMCs, naive and antigen-experienced compartments could not be conclusively compared. There was a strong correlation between observed TCR beta diversity and the percentage of naive T cells measured by flow cytometry. Total diversity estimates from one million sequenced T cells were considered lower bounds and underestimates. As age increased, observed TCR beta diversity per million T cells dropped in a roughly linear way, and a significant reduction was already evident by age about 40. The long-lived group showed more naive CD4+ T cells, fewer expanded clones and increased TCR diversity than the aged group, suggesting age selection. The CMV infection status of donors was not known, potentially confounding age-related changes in expanded clonotypes.

Trimmed from V: 5 bases; trimmed from J: 9 bases; junction bases lacking a gene match: 10. Sequences MNHEY (CDR1) and SVGAGI (CDR2) are obtained from the germline V gene. The CDR3 contains 14 residues, cysteine and phenylalanine counted. The sequence is cut down to CDR3 DNA, 42 bases in frame from base 1. The V and J segments used are TRBV6-5 and TRBJ2-1; 7 bases in the junction line up with TRBD2. This TCR came from a man aged 25 to 40 in good health. Sequencing input: blood. The base sequence is TGTGCCAGCAGTCGCCTAGCAGGCGGGGGTGAGCAGTTCTTC. The encoded protein is CASSRLAGGGEQFF.